Below, 9 T cell receptor beta chains from the same sample are listed, as sequenced in a study of blood T cell repertoires in COVID-19. Using immunoSEQ multiplex PCR, the repertoire was profiled, and TCRdb retains in-frame clones only, with some absent. The sample holds approximately 160,000 clones, 75% to 90% seen once. The sample was PBMCs or T cells enriched from blood (not recorded which). Receptor source: a woman in her 50s who had recovered from COVID-19.

V is TRBV5-6 and J is TRBJ2-7; 8 bases are shared with TRBD2. Trimming cost V 4 bases and J 9 bases; bases outside gene matches: 6. The length of the CDR3 is 12 residues. CDR1 and CDR2 from the germline V gene are SGHDT and YYEEEE. CDR3 loop: CASSRGLARQYV. The CDR3 nucleotides read TGTGCCAGCAGCCGAGGACTAGCACGGCAGTACGTC.

V and J are TRBV19 and TRBJ1-3; D ambiguous. Per the germline V gene, CDR1 is LNHDA and CDR2 is SQIVND (reference sequence). CDR3 length: 15 residues. Trimming took 6 bases from V and 0 from J, leaving 12 bases between them. CDR3 loop: CASSVTWSSGNTIYF. CDR3 sequence (DNA): TGTGCCAGTAGCGTCACATGGAGCTCTGGAAACACCATATATTTT.

The V and J genes are TRBV28 and TRBJ2-7; no clear D gene. Trimming took 10 bases from V and 3 from J, leaving 7 bases between them. The CDR3 sequence is 10 residues long. Germline CDR1 is MDHEN and CDR2 is SYDVKM. The CDR3, as DNA: TGTGCCAAGACGGGCTACGAGCAGTACGTC. Its translation: CAKTGYEQYV.

This chain joins TRBV12-3 or TRBV12-4 and TRBJ1-5, with 8 nucleotides matching TRBD1. Trimming cost V 4 bases and J 7 bases; bases outside gene matches: 3. The length of the CDR3 is 13 residues. The CDR3 bases are TGTGCCAGCAGTTACAGGGGGGAGCAGCCCCAGCATTTT. Its translation is CASSYRGEQPQHF.

The chain carries TRBV7-8 and TRBJ1-3; tentatively, D is TRBD1 (5 bases). Looked up from germline, CDR1 is SGHVS and CDR2 is FQNEAQ. V shed 6 bases and J shed 7 bases, with 13 bases lying between them. This CDR3 has 13 residues. The CDR3 nucleotides read TGTGCCAGCAGATTATCGCCAGGGAACACCATATATTTT. This sequence encodes CASRLSPGNTIYF.

This clone was picked up a small number of times. The chain has TRBV12-5 and TRBJ2-1; 14 nucleotides line up with TRBD2. The length of the CDR3 is 18 residues. V lost 4 bases, J lost 2 bases, and 7 bases stayed unmatched. Germline V gives CDR1 LGHNT, CDR2 FRNRAP. The CDR3 spells CASGSGLAGGTAYNEQFF. CDR3 sequence (DNA): TGTGCTAGTGGTTCCGGACTAGCGGGAGGCACGGCCTACAATGAGCAGTTCTTC. Combining the CDR3 with reference TRBV12-5 and TRBJ2-1 gives the whole variable domain DARVTQTPRHKVTEMGQEVTMRCQPILGHNTVFWYRQTMMQGLELLAYFRNRAPLDDSGMPKDRFSAEMPDATLATLKIQPSEPRDSAVYFCASGSGLAGGTAYNEQFFGPGTRLTVL.

The rearrangement joins TRBV15 to TRBJ1-4, with a weak D call TRBD1 (5 bases). The CDR3 sequence is 16 residues long. From germline, CDR1 is LNHNV and CDR2 YYDKDF (reference sequence). Trimming left V 1 base short and J 8 bases short, with 17 bases between. CDR3 amino acids: CATSRGGTQEGEKLFF. The CDR3 DNA follows: TGTGCCACCAGCAGAGGGGGGACCCAGGAGGGAGAAAAACTGTTTTTT.

This clone was found once. The rearrangement links TRBV27 to TRBJ2-5; 12 bases are shared with TRBD2. The CDR3 is 18 residues long. With 2 bases clipped from V and 4 bases from J, the junction kept 11 bases outside the gene matches. Germline CDR1 MNHEY, CDR2 SMNVEV (reference sequence). The CDR3 is CASSLATLAGGWRETQYF. DNA of the CDR3: TGTGCCAGCAGTTTAGCAACTCTAGCGGGAGGGTGGAGAGAGACCCAGTACTTC.

The gene calls are TRBV19 and TRBJ1-5, with no clear D. Germline CDR1 and CDR2: LNHDA and SQIVND (reference sequence). Trimming removed 11 bases from V and 5 bases from J, with 13 bases in between. The CDR3 extends over 12 amino acids. CDR3 sequence: CASNPRDQPQHF. The CDR3 DNA reads TGTGCCTCCAATCCGAGGGATCAGCCCCAGCATTTT.